The entry below gives a single T cell receptor beta chain sequence along with its context. Germline loops: CDR1 LGHDT, CDR2 YNNKEL (reference sequence). CDR3 length: 13 residues. The ends were cut back, 8 bases at V and 4 bases at J, with 12 bases in the middle. Profiling relied on immunoSEQ multiplex PCR, and the TCRdb table lists in-frame clones only, not all of them. Found here are fewer than 350,000 clones, approximately 91% of them singletons; the top ten hold about 2%. This sample is part of a study of blood T cell repertoires in COVID-19. The receptor's source is a woman aged 40-49 years with acute COVID-19. The chain joins TRBV3-1 (or the pseudogene TRBV3-2) to TRBJ1-3; D may be TRBD1 (5 bases). The sequenced sample was PBMCs or T cells enriched from blood (not recorded which). The CDR3 DNA reads TGTGCCAGCGGGGGGGAGGGAGGAAACACCATATATTTT. This translates into CASGGEGGNTIYF.